This T cell receptor (beta chain) was identified in a study of OX40 agonist ivuxolimab in advanced cancers. Assay: immunoSEQ multiplex PCR; the TCRdb copy retains only in-frame clones and omits some. The table includes 22,000 or so clones, approximately 87% detected once. CDR1 is SQVTM and CDR2 is ANQGSEA in the germline V gene. V dropped 5 bases and J dropped 2 bases, with 24 bases sitting between them. The CDR3 runs to 17 residues. Sample: CD4+ or CD8+ T cells sorted from blood, taken in a trial of the OX40 agonist ivuxolimab. This sequence was found in an adult with an advanced solid tumor such as melanoma, head and neck, liver or kidney cancer. The V and J genes are TRBV29-1 and TRBJ1-2; TRBD1 is a possible D gene (5 bases). The CDR3 here is CSVLTKPSGTPNYGYTF. CDR3 coding DNA: TGCAGCGTTCTCACGAAGCCCTCCGGGACCCCCAACTATGGCTACACCTTC.